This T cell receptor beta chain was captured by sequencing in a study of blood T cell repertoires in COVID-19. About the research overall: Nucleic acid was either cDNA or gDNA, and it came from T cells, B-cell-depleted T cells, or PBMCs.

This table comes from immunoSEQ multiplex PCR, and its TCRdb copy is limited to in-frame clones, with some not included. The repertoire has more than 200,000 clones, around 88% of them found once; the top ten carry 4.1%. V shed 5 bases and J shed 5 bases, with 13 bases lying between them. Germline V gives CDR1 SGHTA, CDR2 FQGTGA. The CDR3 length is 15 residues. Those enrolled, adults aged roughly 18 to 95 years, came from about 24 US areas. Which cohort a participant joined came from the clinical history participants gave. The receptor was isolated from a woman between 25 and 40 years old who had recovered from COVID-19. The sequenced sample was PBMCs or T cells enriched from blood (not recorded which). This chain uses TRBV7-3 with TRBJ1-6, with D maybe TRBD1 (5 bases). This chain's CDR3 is CASSPGPGNNSPLHF. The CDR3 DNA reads TGTGCCAGCAGCCCCGGCCCAGGGAATAATTCACCCCTCCACTTT.